These T cell receptor beta chains were read from a single sample in a study of metastatic and nonmetastatic thyroid tumors. TCRdb re-called clones from the PCR reads using MiXCR. The repertoire consists of tens of thousands of clones, with 20% to 25% occurring once and the leading ten covering around two fifths. Sample: blood. These TCRs come from a female donor with papillary thyroid cancer or a benign thyroid nodule (not recorded which). Some clones in this sample may be carry-over from other donors' samples. The CDR3 runs from the conserved cysteine through the conserved F or W. The D gene is left open where the match is weak. Only some rows state a clone size, as once, few, many or a class for expanded clones.

.	TRBV11-2	TRBJ1-1	.	13	CASSLGTNTEAFF	TGTGCCAGCAGCTTAGGGACTAACACTGAAGCTTTCTTT
.	TRBV19	TRBJ2-2	.	15	CASGGSATNTGELFF	TGTGCCAGTGGCGGCAGCGCGACGAACACCGGGGAGCTGTTTTTT
.	TRBV6-1	TRBJ1-3	.	15	CASREPGGGGNTIYF	TGTGCCAGCAGAGAACCGGGGGGCGGTGGAAACACCATATATTTT
.	TRBV3-1	TRBJ2-7	.	13	CASSQGPNIKQYF	TGTGCCAGCAGCCAAGGACCCAACATCAAGCAGTACTTC
.	TRBV4-1	TRBJ1-2	few	16	CASSSGLLKLPYGYTF	TGCGCCAGCAGCTCGGGACTCCTTAAACTCCCCTATGGCTACACCTTC
TRBD2	TRBV9	TRBJ2-7	many	15	CASSVEGSGNYEQYF	TGTGCCAGCAGCGTAGAGGGTAGCGGGAACTACGAGCAGTACTTC
.	TRBV5-4	TRBJ1-6	many	16	CASSRSLDRTNSPLHF	TGTGCCAGCTCCCGTTCCTTGGACAGAACTAATTCACCCCTCCACTTT
TRBD1	TRBV6-1	TRBJ2-7	few	14	CASSAGQGRREQYF	TGTGCCAGCAGTGCGGGACAGGGGAGAAGGGAGCAGTACTTC
.	TRBV28	TRBJ2-3	medium-sized	15	CASSLWGSIGDTQYF	TGTGCCAGCAGTTTATGGGGGTCGATCGGGGATACGCAGTATTTT
.	TRBV9	TRBJ1-2	.	15	CASSVVEVANYGYTF	TGTGCCAGCAGCGTAGTGGAGGTTGCTAACTATGGCTACACCTTC
.	TRBV6-1	TRBJ2-7	.	15	CASSEEGGGPDEQYF	TGTGCCAGCAGTGAAGAGGGGGGGGGGCCGGACGAGCAGTACTTC
.	TRBV20-1	TRBJ2-1	.	14	CSAPNIVGAFEQFF	TGCAGTGCTCCGAATATCGTGGGGGCGTTTGAGCAGTTCTTC
.	TRBV6-1	TRBJ2-1	medium-sized	13	CASSEPAYNEQFF	TGTGCCAGCAGTGAACCGGCCTACAATGAGCAGTTCTTC
.	TRBV10-2	TRBJ1-6	many	14	CASSEKFRNSPLHF	TGCGCCAGCAGTGAGAAGTTTAGGAATTCACCCCTCCACTTT
.	TRBV27	TRBJ2-7	few	15	CASSLNFRGTGEQYF	TGTGCCAGCAGTTTAAATTTCCGGGGCACGGGTGAGCAGTACTTC
TRBD2	TRBV20-1	TRBJ2-7	once	13	CSAPSAGVYEQYF	TGCAGTGCTCCCTCAGCGGGAGTCTACGAGCAGTACTTC
.	TRBV30	TRBJ1-6	many	13	CAWSGGGGSPLHF	TGTGCCTGGAGTGGGGGGGGTGGCTCACCCCTCCACTTT
.	TRBV19	TRBJ1-4	few	14	CASRSSGTSEKLFF	TGTGCCAGTAGATCTAGTGGGACATCTGAAAAACTGTTTTTT
TRBD2	TRBV12-3/TRBV12-4	TRBJ2-7	few	13	CASSLGTSVEQYF	TGTGCCAGCAGTTTAGGGACTAGCGTCGAGCAGTACTTC
.	TRBV11-1	TRBJ2-1	few	13	CASSLVGFNEQFF	TGTGCCAGCAGCTTAGTGGGATTCAATGAGCAGTTCTTC
TRBD2	TRBV5-6	TRBJ2-3	.	17	CASSSLAGPLSTDTQYF	TGTGCCAGCAGCTCCCTAGCGGGACCATTGAGCACAGATACGCAGTATTTT
.	TRBV5-1	TRBJ2-6	.	15	CASSLAHAGSNVLAF	TGCGCCAGCAGCTTGGCCCATGCTGGGTCCAACGTCCTGGCTTTC